One T cell receptor beta chain is described in this entry. Antigen specificity is unknown. TCRdb's copy holds only in-frame clones and misses some; the assay was immunoSEQ multiplex PCR. The sample holds approximately 190,000 clones, about 94% seen once. The length of the CDR3 is 13 residues. Trimming shortened V by 6 bases and J by 4 bases, and 12 bases separated the two germline ends. Germline V gives CDR1 LNHDA, CDR2 SQIVND (reference sequence). The sample comes from a study of T cell responses to AZD1222 COVID-19 vaccine. For the study at large: Recipients boosted at about 4 weeks or about 12 weeks are pooled. Whole-study results and caveats: Nearly half of spike-specific TCRs reportedly go after variant regions that carry no mutations.

This clonotype was obtained from an adult in good health. The source was peripheral blood, collected on day 0 of AZD1222 vaccination. V gene TRBV19 combines with J gene TRBJ1-2; D uncertain. The CDR3 nucleotides read TGTGCCAGTAGAATCCCAGAGGCCTATGGCTACACCTTC. Encoded protein: CASRIPEAYGYTF.